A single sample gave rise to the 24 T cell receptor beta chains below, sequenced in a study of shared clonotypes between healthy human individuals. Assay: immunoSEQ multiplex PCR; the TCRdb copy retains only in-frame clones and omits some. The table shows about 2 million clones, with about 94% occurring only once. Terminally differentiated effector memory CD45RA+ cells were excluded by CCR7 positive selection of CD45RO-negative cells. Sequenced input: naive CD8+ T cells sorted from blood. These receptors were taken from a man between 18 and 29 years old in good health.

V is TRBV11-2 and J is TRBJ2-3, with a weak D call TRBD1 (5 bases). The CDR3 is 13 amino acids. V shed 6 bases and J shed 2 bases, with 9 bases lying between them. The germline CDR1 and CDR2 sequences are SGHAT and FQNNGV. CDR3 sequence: CASRWTNTDTQYF. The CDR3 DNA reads TGTGCCAGCAGATGGACAAACACAGATACGCAGTATTTT. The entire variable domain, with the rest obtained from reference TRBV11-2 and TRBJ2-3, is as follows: EAGVAQSPRYKIIEKRQSVAFWCNPISGHATLYWYQQILGQGPKLLIQFQNNGVVDDSQLPKDRFSAERLKGVDSTLKIQPAKLEDSAVYLCASRWTNTDTQYFGPGTRLTVL.

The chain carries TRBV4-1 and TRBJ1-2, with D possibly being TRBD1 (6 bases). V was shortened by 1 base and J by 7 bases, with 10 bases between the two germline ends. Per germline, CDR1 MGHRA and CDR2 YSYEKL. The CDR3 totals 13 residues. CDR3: CASSQATGSGYTF. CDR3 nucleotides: TGCGCCAGCAGCCAAGCCACAGGGTCTGGCTACACCTTC.

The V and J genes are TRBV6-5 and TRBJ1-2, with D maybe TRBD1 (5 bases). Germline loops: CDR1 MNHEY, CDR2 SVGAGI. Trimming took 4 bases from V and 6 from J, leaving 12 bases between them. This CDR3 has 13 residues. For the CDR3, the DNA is TGTGCCAGCAGTTTCAGGGAGGAAAATGGCTACACCTTC. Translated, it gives CASSFREENGYTF.

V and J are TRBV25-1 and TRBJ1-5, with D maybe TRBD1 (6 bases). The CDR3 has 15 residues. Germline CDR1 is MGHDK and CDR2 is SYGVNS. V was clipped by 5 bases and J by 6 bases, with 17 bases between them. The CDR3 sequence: CASSLGGGAGQPQHF. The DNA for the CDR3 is TGTGCCAGCAGTTTGGGGGGGGGCGCCGGTCAGCCCCAGCATTTT.

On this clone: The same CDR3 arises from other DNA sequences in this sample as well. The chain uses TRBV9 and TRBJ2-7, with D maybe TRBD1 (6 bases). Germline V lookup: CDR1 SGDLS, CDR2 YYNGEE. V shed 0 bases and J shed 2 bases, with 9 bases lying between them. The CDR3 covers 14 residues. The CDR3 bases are TGTGCCAGCAGCGTAGGAGGGGGAGCCTACGAGCAGTACTTC. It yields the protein CASSVGGGAYEQYF. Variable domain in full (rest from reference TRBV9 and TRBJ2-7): DSGVTQTPKHLITATGQRVTLRCSPRSGDLSVYWYQQSLDQGLQFLIQYYNGEERAKGNILERFSAQQFPDLHSELNLSSLELGDSALYFCASSVGGGAYEQYFGPGTRLTVT.

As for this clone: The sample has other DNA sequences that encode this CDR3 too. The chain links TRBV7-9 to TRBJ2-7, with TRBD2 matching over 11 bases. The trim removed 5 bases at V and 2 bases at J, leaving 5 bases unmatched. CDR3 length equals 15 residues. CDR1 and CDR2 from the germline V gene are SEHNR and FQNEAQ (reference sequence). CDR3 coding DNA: TGTGCCAGCAGCCTAGGGACTAGCGGTACCTACGAGCAGTACTTC. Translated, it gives CASSLGTSGTYEQYF.

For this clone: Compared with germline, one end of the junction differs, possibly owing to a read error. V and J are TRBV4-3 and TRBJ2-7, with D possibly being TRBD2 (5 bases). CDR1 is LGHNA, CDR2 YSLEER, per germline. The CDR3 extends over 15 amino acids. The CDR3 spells CASSQGWTESYEQYF. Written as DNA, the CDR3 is TGCGCCAGCAGTCAAGGGTGGACTGAATCCTACGAGCAGTACTTC.

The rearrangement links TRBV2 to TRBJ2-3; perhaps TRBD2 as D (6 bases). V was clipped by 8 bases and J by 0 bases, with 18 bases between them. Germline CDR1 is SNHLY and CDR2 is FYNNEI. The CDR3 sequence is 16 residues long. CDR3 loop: CASPGGSGLSTDTQYF. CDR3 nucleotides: TGTGCCAGCCCCGGGGGTTCGGGTTTGAGCACAGATACGCAGTATTTT.

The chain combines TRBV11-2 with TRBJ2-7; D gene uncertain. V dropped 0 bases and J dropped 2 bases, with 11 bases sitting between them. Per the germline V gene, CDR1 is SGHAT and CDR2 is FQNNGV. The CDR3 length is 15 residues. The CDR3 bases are TGTGCCAGCAGCTTAGAGGCAGGACCAACCTACGAGCAGTACTTC. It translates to CASSLEAGPTYEQYF.

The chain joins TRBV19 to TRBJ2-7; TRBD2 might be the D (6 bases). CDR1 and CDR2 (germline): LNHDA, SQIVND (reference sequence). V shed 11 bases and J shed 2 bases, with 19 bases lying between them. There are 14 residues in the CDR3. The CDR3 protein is CASSPTREAYEQYF. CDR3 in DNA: TGTGCCTCCTCCCCTACGAGGGAGGCCTACGAGCAGTACTTC. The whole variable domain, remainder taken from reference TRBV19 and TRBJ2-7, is DGGITQSPKYLFRKEGQNVTLSCEQNLNHDAMYWYRQDPGQGLRLIYYSQIVNDFQKGDIAEGYSVSREKKESFPLTVTSAQKNPTAFYLCASSPTREAYEQYFGPGTRLTVT.

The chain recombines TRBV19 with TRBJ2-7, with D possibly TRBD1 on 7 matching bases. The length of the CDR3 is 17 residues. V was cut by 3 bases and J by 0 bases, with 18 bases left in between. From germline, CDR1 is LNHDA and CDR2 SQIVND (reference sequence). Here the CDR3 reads CASSIATEGARSYEQYF. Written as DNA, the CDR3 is TGTGCCAGTAGTATCGCGACGGAGGGGGCGCGCTCCTACGAGCAGTACTTC.

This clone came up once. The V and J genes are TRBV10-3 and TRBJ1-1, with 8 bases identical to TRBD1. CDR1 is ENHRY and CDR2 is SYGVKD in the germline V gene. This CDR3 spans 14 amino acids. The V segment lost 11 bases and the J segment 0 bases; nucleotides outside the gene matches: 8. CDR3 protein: CAASTGAVNTEAFF. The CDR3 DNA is TGTGCCGCATCGACAGGGGCGGTGAACACTGAAGCTTTCTTT.

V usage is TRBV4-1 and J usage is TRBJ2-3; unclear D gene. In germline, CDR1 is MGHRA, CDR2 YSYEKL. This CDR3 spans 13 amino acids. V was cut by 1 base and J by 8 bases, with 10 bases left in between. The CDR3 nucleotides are TGCGCCAGCAGCCAAGGGCATGAAGGTACGCAGTATTTT. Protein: CASSQGHEGTQYF.

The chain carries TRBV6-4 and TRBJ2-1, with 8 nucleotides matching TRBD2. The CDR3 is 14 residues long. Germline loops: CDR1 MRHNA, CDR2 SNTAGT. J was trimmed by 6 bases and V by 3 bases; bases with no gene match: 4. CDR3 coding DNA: TGTGCCAGCAGTGAGACTAGCGTAGTCAATGAGCAGTTCTTC. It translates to CASSETSVVNEQFF.

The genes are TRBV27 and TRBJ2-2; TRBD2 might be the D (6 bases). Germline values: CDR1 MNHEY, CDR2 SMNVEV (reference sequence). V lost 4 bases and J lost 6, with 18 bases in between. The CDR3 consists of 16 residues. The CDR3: CASSSDLGTGAGELFF. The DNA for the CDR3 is TGTGCCAGCAGTTCGGACCTTGGGACGGGGGCCGGGGAGCTGTTTTTT.

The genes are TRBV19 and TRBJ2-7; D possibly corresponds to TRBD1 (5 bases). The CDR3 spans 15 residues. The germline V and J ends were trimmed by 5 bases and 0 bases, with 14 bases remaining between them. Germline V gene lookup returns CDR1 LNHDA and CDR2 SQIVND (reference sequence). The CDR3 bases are TGTGCCAGTAGTTCACAGGTCCTTAGCTCCTACGAGCAGTACTTC. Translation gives CASSSQVLSSYEQYF.

The CDR3 DNA reads TGTGCCAGCAGCTGGGGAACAGGGTATCTGGAAGCTTTCTTT. This encodes CASSWGTGYLEAFF. The V call is TRBV7-2, the J call TRBJ1-1; possibly TRBD1 for D (6 bases). The CDR3 consists of 14 residues. Between the trimmed V and J ends, which lost 4 bases and 8 bases, there was a span of 17 bases. Germline V gene lookup returns CDR1 SGHTA and CDR2 FQGNSA.

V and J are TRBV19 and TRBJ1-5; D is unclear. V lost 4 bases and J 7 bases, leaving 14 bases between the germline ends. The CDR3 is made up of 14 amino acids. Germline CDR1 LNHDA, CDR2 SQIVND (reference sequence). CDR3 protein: CASSKRLARQPQHF. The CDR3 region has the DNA TGTGCCAGTAGTAAAAGGTTGGCTCGGCAGCCCCAGCATTTT. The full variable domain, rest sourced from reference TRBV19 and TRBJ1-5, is DGGITQSPKYLFRKEGQNVTLSCEQNLNHDAMYWYRQDPGQGLRLIYYSQIVNDFQKGDIAEGYSVSREKKESFPLTVTSAQKNPTAFYLCASSKRLARQPQHFGDGTRLSIL.

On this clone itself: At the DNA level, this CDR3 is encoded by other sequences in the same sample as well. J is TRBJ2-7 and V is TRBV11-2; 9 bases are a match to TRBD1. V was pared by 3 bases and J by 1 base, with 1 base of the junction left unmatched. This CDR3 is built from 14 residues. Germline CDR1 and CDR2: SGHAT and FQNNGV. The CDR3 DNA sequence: TGTGCCAGCAGCTTTGGGACAGGGTCCTACGAGCAGTACTTC. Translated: CASSFGTGSYEQYF.

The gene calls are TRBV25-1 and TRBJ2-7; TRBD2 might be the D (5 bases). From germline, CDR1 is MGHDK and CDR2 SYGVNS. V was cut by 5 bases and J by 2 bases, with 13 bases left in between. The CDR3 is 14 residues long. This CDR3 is CASSPFEGPYEQYF. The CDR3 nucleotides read TGTGCCAGCAGTCCCTTCGAGGGCCCCTACGAGCAGTACTTC.

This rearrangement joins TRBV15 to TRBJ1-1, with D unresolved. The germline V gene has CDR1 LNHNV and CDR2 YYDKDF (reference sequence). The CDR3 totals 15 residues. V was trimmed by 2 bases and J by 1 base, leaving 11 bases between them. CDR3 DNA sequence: TGTGCCACCAGCAGAAGTAGGGCTGGGAACACTGAAGCTTTCTTT. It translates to CATSRSRAGNTEAFF.

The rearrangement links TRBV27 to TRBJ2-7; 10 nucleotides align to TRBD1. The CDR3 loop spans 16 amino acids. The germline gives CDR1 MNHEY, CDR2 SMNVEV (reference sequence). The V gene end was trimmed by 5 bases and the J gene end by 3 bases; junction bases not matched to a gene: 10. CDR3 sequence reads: CASSPTPGQGLYEQYF. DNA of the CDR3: TGTGCCAGCAGTCCCACCCCGGGACAGGGGCTCTACGAGCAGTACTTC.

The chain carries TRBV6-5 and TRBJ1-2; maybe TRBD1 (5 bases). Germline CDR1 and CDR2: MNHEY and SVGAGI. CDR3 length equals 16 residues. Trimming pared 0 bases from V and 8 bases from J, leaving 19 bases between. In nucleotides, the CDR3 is TGTGCCAGCAGTTACTCGGCAGGGAAGGAGGTGGGCGGCTACACCTTC. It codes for CASSYSAGKEVGGYTF.

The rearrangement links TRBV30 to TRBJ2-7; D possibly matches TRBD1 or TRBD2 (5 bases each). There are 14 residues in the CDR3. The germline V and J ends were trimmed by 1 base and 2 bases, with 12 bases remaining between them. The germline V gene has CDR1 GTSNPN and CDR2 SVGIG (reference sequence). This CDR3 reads CAWSALGTAYEQYF. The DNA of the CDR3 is TGTGCCTGGAGTGCCCTTGGGACCGCCTACGAGCAGTACTTC.